This TCR beta chain was documented in a study of blood T cells in healthy people across ages. Germline CDR1 is LGHDT and CDR2 is YNNKEL (reference sequence). This CDR3 contains 18 residues. V shed 0 bases and J 4 bases; nucleotides not matched to a gene: 7. Overall study results and limits: Diversity estimated from one million T cells was considered an underestimate. Any changes in expanded clonotypes were possibly confounded, as donor CMV status remained unknown.

In regard to this clonotype: Antigen specificity is unknown.

Then a second PCR, running roughly 6 to 12 cycles, was carried out with a sample-barcoded 5' primer and a J-beta primer mix. TCRdb recomputed calls from the 5' RACE reads with MiXCR, one row per CDR3 protein. The sample shows about 720,000 distinct CDR3 sequences, 20% to 25% of them seen only once. The sample taken for sequencing was blood. The receptor's source is a man in his 70s in good health. The chain combines TRBV3-1 with TRBJ2-1; 12 bases fit TRBD2. The CDR3 DNA is TGTGCCAGCAGCCAAGATCTACTAGCGGGGGGTGGGTACAATGAGCAGTTCTTC. Residues: CASSQDLLAGGGYNEQFF.